Below, 4 T cell receptor beta chains from the same sample are listed, as sequenced in a study of shared clonotypes between healthy human individuals. Profiled with immunoSEQ multiplex PCR; TCRdb holds only in-frame clones, not every one. This sample carries more than 550,000 clones, about 90% of them seen once, and the ten largest clones take more than 20%. Terminally differentiated effector memory CD45RA+ cells were left out of the naive CD8 fraction, which was CD45RO-negative and positively selected for CCR7. Sequenced sample: naive CD8+ T cells sorted from blood. The receptors derive from a man aged 25 to 40 in good health.

The V call is TRBV28, the J call TRBJ2-1; TRBD1 matches 8 bases. Looked up from germline, CDR1 is MDHEN and CDR2 is SYDVKM. V was pared by 3 bases and J by 8 bases, with 6 bases of the junction left unmatched. CDR3 length equals 14 residues. CDR3 in amino acids: CASSLARGQDEQFF. The CDR3, as DNA: TGTGCCAGCAGTTTGGCCAGGGGGCAGGATGAGCAGTTCTTC.

This chain connects TRBV15 to TRBJ2-1; TRBD2 agrees at 9 bases. Germline loops: CDR1 LNHNV, CDR2 YYDKDF (reference sequence). CDR3 length: 16 residues. V dropped 8 bases and J dropped 4; count of bases not matched to a gene: 12. Here the CDR3 reads CATGGRLAEYYNEQFF. The CDR3, as DNA: TGTGCCACCGGGGGGCGACTAGCGGAATATTACAATGAGCAGTTCTTC.

The V and J genes are TRBV29-1 and TRBJ2-7, with 11 bases fitting TRBD2. The ends lost 6 bases at V and 2 bases at J; junction bases unmatched: 3. The V gene's germline CDR1 is SQVTM and CDR2 ANQGSEA. This CDR3 is built from 13 residues. The CDR3 here is CSVAGLAAYEQYF. CDR3 in DNA: TGCAGCGTCGCGGGACTAGCGGCCTACGAGCAGTACTTC.

The V call is TRBV11-2, the J call TRBJ2-2; D is possibly TRBD1 (7 bases). V was shortened by 1 base and J by 3 bases, with 9 bases between the two germline ends. This CDR3 region has 15 residues. CDR1 and CDR2 from the germline V gene are SGHAT and FQNNGV. The CDR3: CASSLARGDTGELFF. Written as DNA, the CDR3 is TGTGCCAGCAGCTTAGCCAGGGGGGACACCGGGGAGCTGTTTTTT.